The clone carrying this TCR beta chain is medium-sized (0.01 to 0.1%). The sample comes from a study of naive and memory T cell subsets. An equimolar mix of two oligonucleotides served as the beta constant-region primer for TRBC1 and TRBC2. Using its own MiXCR run on the UMI-ligation and nested PCR reads, TCRdb lists one record per CDR3 protein. This sample has roughly 31,000 distinct CDR3 sequences; about 11% occur once, and the top ten carry approximately 17%. Alpha and beta libraries were amplified separately from the second PCR onward. CD45RA-CD27- cells were effector memory; CD45RA+CD27- cells were EMRA. Looked up from germline, CDR1 is ENHRY and CDR2 is SYGVKD. This CDR3 has 16 amino acids. Germline trimming cut 5 bases from V and 5 bases from J; bases unmatched to any gene: 6.

The TCR comes from a human donor in good health. The sample comprised effector memory CD4+ T cells from blood. Subset defined: effector memory, CD45RA- CD27-. V usage is TRBV10-3 and J usage is TRBJ2-1, with 13 nucleotides matching TRBD2. CDR3 DNA: TGTGCCATCAGTAAAAACGGGACTAGCGGGGACAATGAGCAGTTCTTC. This gives the protein CAISKNGTSGDNEQFF.